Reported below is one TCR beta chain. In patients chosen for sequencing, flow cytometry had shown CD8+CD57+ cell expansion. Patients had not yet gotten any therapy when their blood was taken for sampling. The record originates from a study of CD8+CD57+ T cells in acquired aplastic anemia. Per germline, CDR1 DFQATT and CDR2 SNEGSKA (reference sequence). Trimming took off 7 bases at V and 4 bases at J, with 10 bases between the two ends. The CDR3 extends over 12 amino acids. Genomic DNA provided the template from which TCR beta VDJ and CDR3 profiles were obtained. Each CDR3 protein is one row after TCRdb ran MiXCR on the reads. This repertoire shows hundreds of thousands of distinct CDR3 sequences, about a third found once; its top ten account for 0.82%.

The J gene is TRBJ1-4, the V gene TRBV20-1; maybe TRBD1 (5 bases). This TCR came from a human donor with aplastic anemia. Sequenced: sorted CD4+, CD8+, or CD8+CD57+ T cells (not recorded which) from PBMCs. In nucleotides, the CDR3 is TGCAGTGTTCGGACAAATAATGAAAAACTGTTTTTT. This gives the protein CSVRTNNEKLFF.